This entry lists 5 T cell receptor beta chains sequenced from one sample in a study of T cells in Graves' hyperthyroidism and ophthalmopathy. TCR beta CDR3 region amplification was performed from RNA transcripts. First-round RT-PCR of the TCR CDR3 relied on the HTBI primer set. TCRdb re-derived calls from the multiplex PCR reads in MiXCR, one entry per CDR3 protein. This repertoire shows about 540,000 distinct CDR3 sequences, around 45% found once; its top ten account for around 8%. Sequenced sample: peripheral blood or thyroid tissue (not recorded which). These TCRs come from a woman under 30 with Graves' hyperthyroidism.

There are many counts of this clonotype. V gene TRBV19 combines with J gene TRBJ1-1, with 8 bases lining up with TRBD1. The germline V gene has CDR1 LNHDA and CDR2 SQIVND (reference sequence). The length of the CDR3 is 15 residues. Losses at the gene ends were 4 bases for V and 4 bases for J; bases not matched to a gene: 8. The CDR3 loop is CASSSIQGVSTEAFF. CDR3 DNA sequence: TGTGCCAGTAGTAGCATACAGGGGGTTAGCACTGAAGCTTTCTTT.

This clonotype was seen many times. The gene calls are TRBV6-2 or TRBV6-3 and TRBJ1-5; 9 bases map to TRBD1. The CDR3 is 15 residues long. The ends lost 6 bases at V and 5 bases at J; junction bases unmatched: 8. Germline V CDR1 and CDR2: MNHEY, SVGEGT. The CDR3 spells CASSGGQGRDQPQHF. In DNA form, the CDR3 reads TGTGCCAGCAGCGGAGGACAGGGGAGGGATCAGCCCCAGCATTTT.

This chain connects TRBV3-1 to TRBJ2-7; weak D call: TRBD2 (6 bases). CDR3 size: 13 residues. Per germline, CDR1 LGHDT and CDR2 YNNKEL (reference sequence). Between the trimmed V and J ends, which lost 5 bases and 3 bases, there was a span of 11 bases. As DNA, the CDR3 is TGTGCCAGCAGCTCCAACGGGGGCTACGAGCAGTACTTC. It codes for CASSSNGGYEQYF.

As regards this clonotype: The junction shows a germline mismatch at one end, possibly a read error. The CDR3 protein is CASSWGAGDYGYTF. In DNA, the CDR3 is TGTGCCAGCAGCTGGGGGGCGGGAGACTATGGCTACACCTTC. The rearrangement uses TRBV4-1 and TRBJ1-2, with D possibly matching TRBD1 (6 bases). Germline V gene sequence: CDR1 MGHRA, CDR2 YSYEKL. The CDR3 totals 14 residues.

This clonotype has at least ten counts. The chain joins TRBV6-4 to TRBJ2-2, with TRBD2 identical over 7 bases. V was clipped by 2 bases and J by 9 bases; unmatched bases: 9. The CDR3 is made up of 15 amino acids. Germline CDR1 is MRHNA and CDR2 is SNTAGT. The CDR3 DNA sequence: TGTGCCAGCAGTGACGGGGCGGGAGACAACCGGGAGCTGTTTTTT. It encodes CASSDGAGDNRELFF.